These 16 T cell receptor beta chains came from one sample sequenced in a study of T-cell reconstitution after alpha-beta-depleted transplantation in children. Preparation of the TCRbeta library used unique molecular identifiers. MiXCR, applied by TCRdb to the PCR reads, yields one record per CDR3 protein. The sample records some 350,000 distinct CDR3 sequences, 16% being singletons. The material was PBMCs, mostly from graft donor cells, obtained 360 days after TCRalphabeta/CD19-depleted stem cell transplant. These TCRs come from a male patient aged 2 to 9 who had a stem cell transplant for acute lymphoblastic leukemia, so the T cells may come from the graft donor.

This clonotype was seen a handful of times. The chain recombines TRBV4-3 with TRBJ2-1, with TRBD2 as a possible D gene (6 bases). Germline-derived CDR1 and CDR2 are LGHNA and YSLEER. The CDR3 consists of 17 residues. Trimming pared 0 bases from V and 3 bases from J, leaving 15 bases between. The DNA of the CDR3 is TGCGCCAGCAGCCAAGATTTAGTGGGAGGAATCTACAATGAGCAGTTCTTC. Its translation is CASSQDLVGGIYNEQFF.

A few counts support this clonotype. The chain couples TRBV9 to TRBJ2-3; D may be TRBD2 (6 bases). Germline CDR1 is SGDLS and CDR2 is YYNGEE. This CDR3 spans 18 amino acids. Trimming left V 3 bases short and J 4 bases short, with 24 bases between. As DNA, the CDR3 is TGTGCCAGCAGCGGAATCAGCTATTCTAGCGTCGTCGCAGATACGCAGTATTTT. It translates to CASSGISYSSVVADTQYF. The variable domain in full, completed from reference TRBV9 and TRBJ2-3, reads DSGVTQTPKHLITATGQRVTLRCSPRSGDLSVYWYQQSLDQGLQFLIQYYNGEERAKGNILERFSAQQFPDLHSELNLSSLELGDSALYFCASSGISYSSVVADTQYFGPGTRLTVL.

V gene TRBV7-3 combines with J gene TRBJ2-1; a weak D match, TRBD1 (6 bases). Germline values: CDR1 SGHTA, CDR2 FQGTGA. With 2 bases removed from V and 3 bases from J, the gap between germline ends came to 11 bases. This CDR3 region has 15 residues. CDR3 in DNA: TGTGCCAGCAGCTTAGTAACAGGGCTCTACAATGAGCAGTTCTTC. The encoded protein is CASSLVTGLYNEQFF. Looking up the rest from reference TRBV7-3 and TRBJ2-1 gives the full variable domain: GAGVSQTPSNKVTEKGKYVELRCDPISGHTALYWYRQSLGQGPEFLIYFQGTGAADDSGLPNDRFFAVRPEGSVSTLKIQRTERGDSAVYLCASSLVTGLYNEQFFGPGTRLTVL.

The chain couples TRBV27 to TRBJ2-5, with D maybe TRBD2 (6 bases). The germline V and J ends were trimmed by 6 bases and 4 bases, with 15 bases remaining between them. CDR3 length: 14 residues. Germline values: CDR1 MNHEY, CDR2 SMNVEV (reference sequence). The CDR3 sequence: CASSPWGERETQYF. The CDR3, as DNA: TGTGCCAGCAGCCCTTGGGGGGAGAGAGAGACCCAGTACTTC.

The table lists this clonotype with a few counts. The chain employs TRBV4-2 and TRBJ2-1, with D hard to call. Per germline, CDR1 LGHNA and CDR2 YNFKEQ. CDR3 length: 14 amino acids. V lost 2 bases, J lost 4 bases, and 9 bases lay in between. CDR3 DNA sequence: TGTGCCAGCAGCCAAAATCTACCTTACAATGAGCAGTTCTTC. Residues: CASSQNLPYNEQFF.

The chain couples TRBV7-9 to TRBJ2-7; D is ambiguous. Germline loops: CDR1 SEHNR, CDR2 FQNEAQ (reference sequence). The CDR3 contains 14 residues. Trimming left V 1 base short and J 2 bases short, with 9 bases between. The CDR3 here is CASSLGRNPYEQYF. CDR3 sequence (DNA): TGTGCCAGCAGCTTAGGACGGAACCCCTACGAGCAGTACTTC. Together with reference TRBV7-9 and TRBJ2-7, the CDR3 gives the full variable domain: DTGVSQNPRHKITKRGQNVTFRCDPISEHNRLYWYRQTLGQGPEFLTYFQNEAQLEKSRLLSDRFSAERPKGSFSTLEIQRTEQGDSAMYLCASSLGRNPYEQYFGPGTRLTVT.

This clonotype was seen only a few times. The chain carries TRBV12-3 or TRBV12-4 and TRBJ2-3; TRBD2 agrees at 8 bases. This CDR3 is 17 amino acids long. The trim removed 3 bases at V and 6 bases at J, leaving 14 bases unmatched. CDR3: CASSLRIGRALIDTQYF. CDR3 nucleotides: TGTGCCAGCAGTTTGAGGATCGGGAGGGCCTTAATTGATACGCAGTATTTT.

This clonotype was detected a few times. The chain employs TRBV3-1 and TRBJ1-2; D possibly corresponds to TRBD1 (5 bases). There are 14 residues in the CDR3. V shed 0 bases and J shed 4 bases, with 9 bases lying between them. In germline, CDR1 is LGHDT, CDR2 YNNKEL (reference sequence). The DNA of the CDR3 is TGTGCCAGCAGCCAAGATCGCAGGGTCTATGGCTACACCTTC. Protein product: CASSQDRRVYGYTF. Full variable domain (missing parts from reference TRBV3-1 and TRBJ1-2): DTAVSQTPKYLVTQMGNDKSIKCEQNLGHDTMYWYKQDSKKFLKIMFSYNNKELIINETVPNRFSPKSPDKAHLNLHINSLELGDSAVYFCASSQDRRVYGYTFGSGTRLTVV.

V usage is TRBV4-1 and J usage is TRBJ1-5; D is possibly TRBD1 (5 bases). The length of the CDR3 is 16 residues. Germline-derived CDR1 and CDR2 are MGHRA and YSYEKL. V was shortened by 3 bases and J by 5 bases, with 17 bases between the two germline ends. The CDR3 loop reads CASSHRQQTAYQPQHF. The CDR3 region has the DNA TGCGCCAGCAGCCATAGACAGCAAACCGCCTATCAGCCCCAGCATTTT.

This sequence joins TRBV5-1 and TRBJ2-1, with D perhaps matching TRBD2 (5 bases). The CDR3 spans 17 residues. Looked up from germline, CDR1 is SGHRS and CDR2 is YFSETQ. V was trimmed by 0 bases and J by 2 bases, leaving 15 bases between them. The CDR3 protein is CASSLAKRSSPYNEQFF. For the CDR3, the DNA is TGCGCCAGCAGCTTGGCCAAGCGGAGTAGTCCCTACAATGAGCAGTTCTTC.

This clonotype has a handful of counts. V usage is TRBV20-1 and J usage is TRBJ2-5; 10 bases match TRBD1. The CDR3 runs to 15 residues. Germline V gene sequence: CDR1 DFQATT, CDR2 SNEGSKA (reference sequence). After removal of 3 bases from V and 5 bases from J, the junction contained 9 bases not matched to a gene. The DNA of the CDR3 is TGCAGTGCTAGTGTTGGGACAGGGGCTACGGAGACCCAGTACTTC. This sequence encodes CSASVGTGATETQYF.

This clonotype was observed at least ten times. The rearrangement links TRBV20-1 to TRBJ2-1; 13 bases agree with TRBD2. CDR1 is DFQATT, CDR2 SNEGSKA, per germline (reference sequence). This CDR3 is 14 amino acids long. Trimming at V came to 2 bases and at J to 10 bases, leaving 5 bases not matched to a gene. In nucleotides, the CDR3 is TGCAGTGCTAGAATGGGACTAGCGGGAAGCGAGCAGTTCTTC. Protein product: CSARMGLAGSEQFF.

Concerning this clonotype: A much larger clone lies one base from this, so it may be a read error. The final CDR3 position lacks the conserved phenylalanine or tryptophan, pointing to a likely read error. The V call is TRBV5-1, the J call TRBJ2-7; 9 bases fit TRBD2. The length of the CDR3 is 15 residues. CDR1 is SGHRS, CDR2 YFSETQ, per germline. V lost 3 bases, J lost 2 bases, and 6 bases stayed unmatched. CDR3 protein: CASSSIAGEAYEQYY. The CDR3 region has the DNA TGCGCCAGCAGCTCAATAGCGGGAGAGGCCTACGAGCAGTACTAC.

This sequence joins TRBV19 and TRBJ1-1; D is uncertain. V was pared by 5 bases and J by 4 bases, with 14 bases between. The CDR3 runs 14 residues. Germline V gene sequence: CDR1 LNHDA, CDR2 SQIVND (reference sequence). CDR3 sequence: CASSERQVSTEAFF. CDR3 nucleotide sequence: TGTGCCAGTAGTGAGAGGCAAGTTTCCACTGAAGCTTTCTTT.

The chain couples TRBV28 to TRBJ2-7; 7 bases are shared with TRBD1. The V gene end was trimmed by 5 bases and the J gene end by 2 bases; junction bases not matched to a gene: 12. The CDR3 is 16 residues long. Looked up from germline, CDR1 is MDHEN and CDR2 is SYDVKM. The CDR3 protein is CASSPGGRGHAYEQYF. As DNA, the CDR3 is TGTGCCAGCAGTCCAGGGGGAAGGGGGCACGCCTACGAGCAGTACTTC.

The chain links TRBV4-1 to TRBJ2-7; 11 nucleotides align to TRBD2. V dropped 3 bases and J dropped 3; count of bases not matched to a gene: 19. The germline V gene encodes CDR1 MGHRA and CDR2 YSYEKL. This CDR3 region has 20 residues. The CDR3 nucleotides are TGCGCCAGCAGCCACTTGTCGCGGCTAGCGGGAGGCCCAATCAACTACGAGCAGTACTTC. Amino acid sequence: CASSHLSRLAGGPINYEQYF.